Listed below are T cell receptor beta chains from one sample, sequenced in a study of cytomegalovirus exposure and HLA in healthy donors. Only in-frame clones appear in the TCRdb table, and some are missing; sequencing was by immunoSEQ multiplex PCR. This table has about 140,000 clones, approximately 73% appearing once. Material for sequencing was PBMCs. The receptors originated from a human donor in good health. CDR3s include the opening cysteine and the closing phenylalanine or tryptophan. The D gene is left open where the match is weak. The size of a clone is reported for some rows only, either as once, few or many, or as a class for expanded clones.

D: TRBD1
size: NA
J: TRBJ2-7
V: TRBV6-5
DNA: TGTGCCAGCAGTTTTGCCCGGGACAGCTACTACGAGCAGTACTTC
CDR3: CASSFARDSYYEQYF

D: NA
size: NA
J: TRBJ1-6
V: TRBV7-9
DNA: TGTGCCAGCACCACATCAGGGGAATCTACACCCCTCCACTTT
CDR3: CASTTSGESTPLHF

D: NA
size: few
J: TRBJ2-3
V: TRBV10-1
DNA: TGCGCCAGCAGGGCTACAGTACCTAGCACAGATACGCAGTATTTT
CDR3: CASRATVPSTDTQYF

D: NA
size: once
J: TRBJ2-2
V: TRBV4-1
DNA: TGCGCCAGCAGCCAAGACAGTTGGGGGGACGGCGTCACCGGGGAGCCGTTTTTT
CDR3: CASSQDSWGDGVTGEPFF

D: TRBD1
size: NA
J: TRBJ2-1
V: TRBV6-5
DNA: TGTGCCAGCAGTTACGGACAGGGAGACAGTGAGCAGTTCTTC
CDR3: CASSYGQGDSEQFF

D: NA
size: NA
J: TRBJ2-7
V: TRBV30
DNA: TGTGCCTGGAGTCTTGGGCAGAACAGGCGCGAGCAGTACTTC
CDR3: CAWSLGQNRREQYF

D: NA
size: NA
J: TRBJ1-4
V: TRBV5-4
DNA: TGTGCCAGCAGCTCCGGGGACAAGAGTAATGAAAAACTGTTTTTT
CDR3: CASSSGDKSNEKLFF

D: TRBD1
size: NA
J: TRBJ2-4
V: TRBV2
DNA: TGTGCCACCCAAAGGGGGGGACAGGGGGGGAACATTCAGTACTTC
CDR3: CATQRGGQGGNIQYF

D: TRBD1
size: NA
J: TRBJ2-7
V: TRBV11-2
DNA: TGTGCCAGCAGCAGACGACAGGGGAACTACGAGCAGTACTTC
CDR3: CASSRRQGNYEQYF

D: NA
size: few
J: TRBJ1-3
V: TRBV6-5
DNA: TGTGCCAGCAGTTACTGGGGGGGGTCTTCTGGAAACACCATATATTTT
CDR3: CASSYWGGSSGNTIYF

D: TRBD1
size: NA
J: TRBJ2-1
V: TRBV5-1
DNA: TGCGCCAGCAGCTCCGGGACAGGGTACAATGAGCAGTTCTTC
CDR3: CASSSGTGYNEQFF

D: NA
size: NA
J: TRBJ1-5
V: TRBV15
DNA: TGTGCCACCAGCAGAGATCTACTGATAAATCAGCCCCAGCATTTT
CDR3: CATSRDLLINQPQHF

D: NA
size: NA
J: TRBJ2-2
V: TRBV2
DNA: TGTGCCAGCAGTGAAAAGATCAGGGCCGGGGAGCTGTTTTTT
CDR3: CASSEKIRAGELFF

D: NA
size: NA
J: TRBJ1-2
V: TRBV9
DNA: TGTGCCAGCAGCGTACGCTTTGGCGGTGGCTACACCTTC
CDR3: CASSVRFGGGYTF

D: NA
size: NA
J: TRBJ2-3
V: TRBV27
DNA: TGTGCCAGCCGAAACTTTGGACGCGGGACAGCAAAAGCAGATACGCAGTATTTT
CDR3: CASRNFGRGTAKADTQYF

D: TRBD1
size: NA
J: TRBJ1-2
V: TRBV9
DNA: TGTGCCAGCAGCGCGGGACAGGGTCCTAACTATGGCTACACCTTC
CDR3: CASSAGQGPNYGYTF

D: TRBD1
size: NA
J: TRBJ2-7
V: TRBV5-1
DNA: TGCGCCAGCAGCTTGGAGGGGGCCACCACCTACGAGCAGTACTTC
CDR3: CASSLEGATTYEQYF

D: TRBD1
size: NA
J: TRBJ2-7
V: TRBV19
DNA: TGTGCCAGTAGTGGGACAGGGGGTAGGTACGAGCAGTACTTC
CDR3: CASSGTGGRYEQYF

D: NA
size: NA
J: TRBJ2-7
V: TRBV30
DNA: TGTGCCTGGAGCTCCGCCTACGAGCAGTACTTC
CDR3: CAWSSAYEQYF

D: NA
size: few
J: TRBJ1-1
V: TRBV28
DNA: TGTGCCAGCAGGAGACCCCAGGGAAAGCAAGCTTTCTTT
CDR3: CASRRPQGKQAFF

D: TRBD1
size: once
J: TRBJ1-2
V: TRBV25-1
DNA: TGTGCCAGCAGTGAGTTTAAGGGGGCCCACTATGGCTACACCTTC
CDR3: CASSEFKGAHYGYTF

D: NA
size: few
J: TRBJ1-2
V: TRBV25-1
DNA: TGTGCCAGCAGTGACCCCGGTGGCTACACCTTC
CDR3: CASSDPGGYTF

D: TRBD1
size: NA
J: TRBJ2-5
V: TRBV6-1
DNA: TGTGCCAGCAGCGCCGGGACAGGGGTAGAGACCCAGTACTTC
CDR3: CASSAGTGVETQYF

D: TRBD1
size: NA
J: TRBJ2-3
V: TRBV7-9
DNA: TGTGCCAGCAGCTTAACAGGGGAATGGGATGGGGATACGCAGTATTTT
CDR3: CASSLTGEWDGDTQYF